This TCR beta chain appears in the sequencing data of a study of blood T cell repertoires in COVID-19. Study information: Acute-phase and convalescent COVID-19 samples originated in the United States, Italy and Spain. In each case, the material was cDNA or gDNA derived from T cells, B-cell-depleted T cells, or PBMCs.

Measured with immunoSEQ multiplex PCR; TCRdb has only the in-frame clones, and not every one. The sample yields approximately 71,000 clones, roughly 88% seen once. In germline, CDR1 is MNHNS, CDR2 SASEGT. The CDR3 contains 17 residues. V was clipped by 0 bases and J by 3 bases; unmatched bases: 8. The TCR was taken from a human donor in a cohort sampled during active COVID-19. This sequence joins TRBV6-1 and TRBJ1-2; 9 bases fit TRBD1. The sample comprised peripheral blood. The CDR3 protein is CASSEATQGQGYYGYTF. In nucleotides, the CDR3 is TGTGCCAGCAGTGAAGCGACGCAGGGACAGGGCTACTATGGCTACACCTTC.